These 26 T cell receptor beta chains originate from one sample sequenced in a study of blood T cell repertoires in COVID-19. Sequencing was performed with immunoSEQ multiplex PCR; in TCRdb, only in-frame clones are kept and a portion is missing. Of approximately 350,000 clones listed, 80% to 90% are singletons. The sample taken for sequencing was peripheral blood. The origin of the receptors is a woman aged 55-69 years with COVID-19, enrolled during active disease.

J is TRBJ2-3 and V is TRBV5-5; TRBD2 might be the D (6 bases). Per the germline V gene, CDR1 is SGHKS and CDR2 is YYEKEE (reference sequence). Trimming shortened V by 2 bases and J by 9 bases, and 13 bases separated the two germline ends. This CDR3 region has 13 residues. CDR3 sequence: CASSLPGAGTQYF. CDR3 bases: TGTGCCAGCAGCTTACCCGGGGCGGGGACGCAGTATTTT.

The gene calls are TRBV10-3 and TRBJ2-7; the D gene is possibly TRBD1 (5 bases). The germline V gene has CDR1 ENHRY and CDR2 SYGVKD. Trimming took 0 bases from V and 1 from J, leaving 13 bases between them. The CDR3 spans 16 residues. Written as DNA, the CDR3 is TGTGCCATCAGTGAGTCGGTCAGGGAAAGATCCTACGAGCAGTACTTC. Amino acids: CAISESVRERSYEQYF.

CDR3 region: CASSQEKTATDTQYF. The CDR3 coding sequence is TGCGCCAGCAGCCAAGAGAAGACAGCCACAGATACGCAGTATTTT. The J gene is TRBJ2-3, the V gene TRBV4-3, with D maybe TRBD1 (5 bases). The CDR3 extends over 15 amino acids. Germline V gives CDR1 LGHNA, CDR2 YSLEER. V lost 0 bases and J 2 bases, leaving 9 bases between the germline ends.

About this clone: The same CDR3 arises from other DNA sequences in this sample as well. The genes are TRBV5-6 and TRBJ1-5; the D is unclear. The CDR3 consists of 14 residues. V was shortened by 0 bases and J by 3 bases, with 7 bases between the two germline ends. Germline CDR1 reads SGHDT; CDR2 reads YYEEEE. In DNA, the CDR3 is TGTGCCAGCAGCTTGGCCGGGTCCAATCAGCCCCAGCATTTT. Residues: CASSLAGSNQPQHF.

The chain combines TRBV3-1 (or the pseudogene TRBV3-2) with TRBJ1-3; 12 bases map to TRBD1. The length of the CDR3 is 21 residues. Germline CDR1 is LGHDT and CDR2 is YNNKEL (reference sequence). V dropped 4 bases and J dropped 1; count of bases not matched to a gene: 17. The CDR3 here is CASSRHLLTGTGGASGNTIYF. CDR3 DNA sequence: TGTGCCAGCAGCCGACATCTCCTAACCGGGACAGGGGGCGCTTCTGGAAACACCATATATTTT.

Turning to this clone: The sample holds other DNA sequences that translate to the same CDR3. The chain recombines TRBV5-8 with TRBJ1-1; D is undetermined. There are 14 residues in the CDR3. The germline V gene has CDR1 SGHTS and CDR2 YDEGEE. Deletions cut 0 bases from V and 0 bases from J, with 6 bases between. CDR3 nucleotide sequence: TGTGCCAGCAGCTTGGGACATCTGAACACTGAAGCTTTCTTT. Protein product: CASSLGHLNTEAFF.

This chain uses TRBV29-1 with TRBJ1-2, with 7 bases identical to TRBD1. J was trimmed by 8 bases and V by 4 bases; bases with no gene match: 7. Germline values: CDR1 SQVTM, CDR2 ANQGSEA. This CDR3 is 12 amino acids long. The CDR3 DNA follows: TGCAGCGTTGTACAGGGGCGAGAGGGCTACACCTTC. As protein: CSVVQGREGYTF. The full variable domain, completed using reference TRBV29-1 and TRBJ1-2, is SAVISQKPSRDICQRGTSLTIQCQVDSQVTMMFWYRQQPGQSLTLIATANQGSEATYESGFVIDKFPISRPNLTFSTLTVSNMSPEDSSIYLCSVVQGREGYTFGSGTRLTVV.

The chain employs TRBV5-1 and TRBJ1-1; 9 positions agree with TRBD1. With 2 bases clipped from V and 4 bases from J, the junction kept 6 bases outside the gene matches. Germline CDR1 reads SGHRS; CDR2 reads YFSETQ. The CDR3 contains 15 residues. CDR3 coding DNA: TGCGCCAGCAGCTTTCAACAGGGGGCCGGCACTGAAGCTTTCTTT. Translated: CASSFQQGAGTEAFF.

This rearrangement joins TRBV5-8 to TRBJ1-2; 12 bases are shared with TRBD1. CDR1 is SGHTS, CDR2 YDEGEE, per germline. V lost 7 bases and J lost 2; bases outside the gene matches: 15. The CDR3 is made up of 18 amino acids. The CDR3 bases are TGTGCCAGCTCCGCGATCCGGGACAGGGGGCGCGGGAACTATGGCTACACCTTC. This gives the protein CASSAIRDRGRGNYGYTF.

The chain uses TRBV11-3 and TRBJ2-3; possible D gene TRBD2, 6 bases. CDR3 size: 15 residues. Germline lookup yields CDR1 SGHNT and CDR2 YENEEA. V dropped 5 bases and J dropped 2 bases, with 14 bases sitting between them. In DNA form, the CDR3 reads TGTGCCAGCAGCGCCGGGGCGGGGCCCACAGATACGCAGTATTTT. Translating it yields CASSAGAGPTDTQYF. The full variable domain, with the rest looked up from reference TRBV11-3 and TRBJ2-3, is EAGVVQSPRYKIIEKKQPVAFWCNPISGHNTLYWYLQNLGQGPELLIRYENEEAVDDSQLPKDRFSAERLKGVDSTLKIQPAELGDSAVYLCASSAGAGPTDTQYFGPGTRLTVL.

This sequence joins TRBV4-2 and TRBJ1-1, with D perhaps TRBD1 (6 bases). V was trimmed by 1 base and J by 6 bases, leaving 15 bases between them. CDR1 and CDR2 (germline): LGHNA, YNFKEQ. CDR3 length equals 15 residues. CDR3 DNA: TGTGCCAGCAGCCAAGGTCAGGGGCCCGGGGCTGAAGCTTTCTTT. This gives the protein CASSQGQGPGAEAFF.

The CDR3 is CASSPTLYRGGHNEQFF. In DNA form, the CDR3 reads TGTGCCAGCAGCCCAACCCTCTACCGGGGGGGCCACAATGAGCAGTTCTTC. The rearrangement links TRBV7-2 to TRBJ2-1; 8 bases fit TRBD2. Germline loops: CDR1 SGHTA, CDR2 FQGNSA. With 5 bases clipped from V and 5 bases from J, the junction kept 14 bases outside the gene matches. This CDR3 is 17 amino acids long. The variable domain in full, completed from reference TRBV7-2 and TRBJ2-1, reads GAGVSQSPSNKVTEKGKDVELRCDPISGHTALYWYRQSLGQGLEFLIYFQGNSAPDKSGLPSDRFSAERTGGSVSTLTIQRTQQEDSAVYLCASSPTLYRGGHNEQFFGPGTRLTVL.

This clone has a single count. This chain connects TRBV19 to TRBJ2-5; 12 nucleotides align to TRBD2. Looked up from germline, CDR1 is LNHDA and CDR2 is SQIVND (reference sequence). The ends lost 3 bases at V and 4 bases at J; junction bases unmatched: 9. This CDR3 has 17 residues. The CDR3 sequence is CASSISPSGGEGETQYF. CDR3 sequence (DNA): TGTGCCAGTAGTATTTCTCCTAGCGGGGGGGAAGGAGAGACCCAGTACTTC.

This clone was found a few times. V gene TRBV7-8 combines with J gene TRBJ1-5, with 8 bases aligning to TRBD1. The CDR3 loop spans 18 amino acids. Per germline, CDR1 SGHVS and CDR2 FQNEAQ. The V gene end was trimmed by 1 base and the J gene end by 7 bases; junction bases not matched to a gene: 15. The CDR3 spells CASSLVGRGRFVPQPQHF. Here the CDR3 DNA reads TGTGCCAGCAGCTTAGTGGGCAGGGGGCGATTCGTCCCCCAGCCCCAGCATTTT.

The rearrangement links TRBV11-2 to TRBJ2-7, with D maybe TRBD2 (5 bases). Germline lookup yields CDR1 SGHAT and CDR2 FQNNGV. V lost 5 bases and J 4 bases, leaving 18 bases between the germline ends. This CDR3 has 15 residues. CDR3 in DNA: TGTGCCAGCAGCCCCCTCGCACTAGTAACTTACGAGCAGTACTTC. The encoded protein is CASSPLALVTYEQYF.

V and J are TRBV30 and TRBJ1-1; no clear D. The CDR3 totals 13 residues. CDR1 is GTSNPN, CDR2 SVGIG, per germline (reference sequence). Between the trimmed V and J ends, which lost 4 bases and 3 bases, there was a span of 12 bases. The CDR3 sequence: CAWMGRGYTEAFF. In DNA form, the CDR3 reads TGTGCCTGGATGGGGAGAGGGTACACTGAAGCTTTCTTT.

This clone was detected only once. The rearrangement joins TRBV11-2 to TRBJ2-3; the D is unclear. In germline, CDR1 is SGHAT, CDR2 FQNNGV. The CDR3 spans 14 residues. V dropped 1 base and J dropped 6 bases, with 11 bases sitting between them. In DNA form, the CDR3 reads TGTGCCAGCAGCTTAGCTAGTTCGTCCGATACGCAGTATTTT. Encoded protein: CASSLASSSDTQYF.

The V call is TRBV7-2, the J call TRBJ1-2, with TRBD1 matching 8 bases. The ends lost 4 bases at V and 4 bases at J; junction bases unmatched: 5. The CDR3 loop spans 14 amino acids. CDR1 is SGHTA, CDR2 FQGNSA, per germline. The CDR3: CASSSTDRGYGYTF. The CDR3 nucleotides read TGTGCCAGCAGCTCGACCGACAGGGGCTATGGCTACACCTTC.

The rearrangement links TRBV2 to TRBJ2-2; D may be TRBD2 (5 bases). Trimming stripped 10 bases from V and 2 bases from J, with 17 bases between. The CDR3 spans 15 residues. Germline-derived CDR1 and CDR2 are SNHLY and FYNNEI. In DNA, the CDR3 is TGTGCCACCCTAAGGTCGGGGTTTAACACCGGGGAGCTGTTTTTT. This codes for CATLRSGFNTGELFF.

V and J are TRBV6-5 and TRBJ2-7; tentative D call: TRBD2 (5 bases). Deletions cut 2 bases from V and 3 bases from J, with 8 bases between. There are 13 residues in the CDR3. Germline CDR1 MNHEY, CDR2 SVGAGI. The CDR3 is CASSYRDFYEQYF. Written as DNA, the CDR3 is TGTGCCAGCAGTTACCGGGATTTCTACGAGCAGTACTTC.

The genes are TRBV6-5 and TRBJ1-2; D is ambiguous. Germline CDR1 and CDR2: MNHEY and SVGAGI. This CDR3 contains 13 residues. The V and J ends lost 6 bases and 1 base respectively, with 9 bases between them. The CDR3 DNA sequence: TGTGCCAGCAGGCCTCAGGTTAACTATGGCTACACCTTC. Translation gives CASRPQVNYGYTF.

The count of this clone is one. The J gene is TRBJ2-6, the V gene TRBV10-3, with 12 bases that match TRBD2. Germline values: CDR1 ENHRY, CDR2 SYGVKD. V lost 5 bases, J lost 3 bases, and 5 bases stayed unmatched. This CDR3 has 17 residues. In DNA, the CDR3 is TGTGCCATCAGTCCTAGCGGGGGGGCGATTGGGGCCAACGTCCTGACTTTC. This translates into CAISPSGGAIGANVLTF.

The chain employs TRBV4-1 and TRBJ2-3; perhaps TRBD2 as D (5 bases). CDR3 length: 20 amino acids. Germline CDR1 and CDR2: MGHRA and YSYEKL. V shed 1 base and J shed 0 bases, with 23 bases lying between them. The CDR3: CASSQGERSTRGQSTDTQYF. The CDR3 region has the DNA TGCGCCAGCAGCCAAGGGGAAAGGAGTACTAGAGGCCAGAGCACAGATACGCAGTATTTT.

The rearrangement uses TRBV6-2 or TRBV6-3 and TRBJ2-1; D is possibly TRBD1 (6 bases). The CDR3 runs to 20 residues. Trimming stripped 3 bases from V and 4 bases from J, with 28 bases between. Germline CDR1 MNHEY, CDR2 SVGEGT. CDR3 sequence (DNA): TGTGCCAGCAGTTATTCCAGGGACACCCCTCCCGGGACCATTTACAATGAGCAGTTCTTC. As protein: CASSYSRDTPPGTIYNEQFF.

The rearrangement joins TRBV30 to TRBJ1-1, with D unresolved. Germline V gene lookup returns CDR1 GTSNPN and CDR2 SVGIG (reference sequence). CDR3 length equals 11 residues. The V end was cut by 7 bases, the J end by 5 bases, with 11 bases between. This chain's CDR3 is CASSRWTEAFF. CDR3 DNA: TGTGCCTCCTCCCGGTGGACTGAAGCTTTCTTT.

The rearrangement joins TRBV6-5 to TRBJ1-2; 10 bases align to TRBD1. Germline-derived CDR1 and CDR2 are MNHEY and SVGAGI. This CDR3 spans 14 amino acids. The J segment lost 7 bases and the V segment lost 2 bases, leaving 4 bases of the junction unmatched. CDR3 amino acids: CASSYTGTGVGYTF. The CDR3 region has the DNA TGTGCCAGCAGTTACACCGGGACAGGGGTTGGCTACACCTTC.